One sample yielded the 12 T cell receptor beta chains listed below, sequenced in a study of T cell responses to AZD1222 COVID-19 vaccine (dated by TCRdb to the early 2020s). The time point tag for this specimen amounts to: baseline before first vaccination. The library came from the immunoSEQ multiplex PCR assay. What TCRdb holds here is the immuneACCESS table cut down to in-frame rearrangements. Part of the clones is not present; checked against another copy, under half of the missing clones reflect an unresolved V gene, and the others are unexplained. Counted in this sample were about 100,000 clones; 85% to 90% of them appeared once. The ten most abundant clones make up about 3.5% of the sample. The sequencing here drew on peripheral blood, taken on day 0 of AZD1222 vaccination. Receptors were obtained from an adult in good health.

This clone was detected only once. The gene calls are TRBV12-3 or TRBV12-4 and TRBJ1-1; possible D gene TRBD1, 6 bases. The CDR3 is 12 residues long. Between the trimmed V and J ends, which lost 4 bases and 11 bases, there was a span of 14 bases. The CDR3: CASSSNRVNAFF. CDR3 DNA: TGTGCCAGCAGTTCTAACAGGGTTAACGCTTTCTTT.

In this sample, this clone is medium-sized. The chain combines TRBV3-1 (or the pseudogene TRBV3-2) with TRBJ2-1; D perhaps matches TRBD1 (5 bases). Germline assignment: CDR1 LGHDT and CDR2 YNNKEL (reference sequence). Deletions cut 0 bases from V and 8 bases from J, with 11 bases between. The CDR3 contains 14 residues. In DNA form, the CDR3 reads TGTGCCAGCAGCCAAGAGACAGTAAGCGATGAGCAGTTCTTC. Protein sequence: CASSQETVSDEQFF.

This clone has just a few counts. The chain employs TRBV5-1 and TRBJ1-5; D ambiguous. Deletions cut 4 bases from V and 5 bases from J, with 13 bases between. This CDR3 comprises 14 residues. CDR1 and CDR2 (germline): SGHRS, YFSETQ. CDR3 nucleotides: TGCGCCAGCAGCGCGGGAGGTAGAGATCAGCCCCAGCATTTT. It specifies CASSAGGRDQPQHF. Full variable domain (rest looked up from reference TRBV5-1 and TRBJ1-5): KAGVTQTPRYLIKTRGQQVTLSCSPISGHRSVSWYQQTPGQGLQFLFEYFSETQRNKGNFPGRFSGRQFSNSRSEMNVSTLELGDSALYLCASSAGGRDQPQHFGDGTRLSIL.

This rearrangement joins TRBV6-2 or TRBV6-3 to TRBJ2-7; 12 nucleotides match TRBD2. Germline V gene lookup returns CDR1 MNHEY and CDR2 SVGEGT. V dropped 5 bases and J dropped 1; count of bases not matched to a gene: 3. The CDR3 is made up of 15 amino acids. The CDR3 DNA reads TGTGCCAGCAGTAACGGACTAGCGGGGTCCTACGAGCAGTACTTC. The encoded protein is CASSNGLAGSYEQYF.

This chain uses TRBV10-3 with TRBJ1-3, with D perhaps TRBD1 (6 bases). Germline-derived CDR1 and CDR2 are ENHRY and SYGVKD. With 2 bases removed from V and 0 bases from J, the gap between germline ends came to 11 bases. The CDR3 totals 16 residues. CDR3 nucleotide sequence: TGTGCCATCAGTGAGCCGGGGGGGCACTCTGGAAACACCATATATTTT. Its translation: CAISEPGGHSGNTIYF.

The CDR3: CASSLNGGTNTDTQYF. DNA of the CDR3: TGTGCCAGCAGCTTAAACGGGGGGACTAACACAGATACGCAGTATTTT. The chain combines TRBV7-2 with TRBJ2-3; 7 bases are a match to TRBD2. Trimming removed 2 bases from V and 2 bases from J; junction bases left unmatched: 7. The germline V gene has CDR1 SGHTA and CDR2 FQGNSA. This CDR3 contains 16 residues.

This clone appeared a few times. The chain is built from TRBV6-2 or TRBV6-3 and TRBJ2-5; D is unresolved. Germline V gene lookup returns CDR1 MNHEY and CDR2 SVGEGT. This CDR3 contains 18 residues. The V end was cut by 2 bases, the J end by 5 bases, with 24 bases between. The CDR3 region is CASSYLSIRTAMGETQYF. CDR3 coding DNA: TGTGCCAGCAGTTACCTGTCCATCAGGACGGCGATGGGGGAGACCCAGTACTTC.

This chain links TRBV5-1 with TRBJ2-7; D unclear. The CDR3 totals 12 residues. V was clipped by 5 bases and J by 0 bases, with 6 bases between them. Germline V lookup: CDR1 SGHRS, CDR2 YFSETQ. The CDR3 coding sequence is TGCGCCAGCAGACTGAACTCCTACGAGCAGTACTTC. It specifies CASRLNSYEQYF.

The chain combines TRBV19 with TRBJ2-1; D is possibly TRBD2 (6 bases). V gave up 2 bases and J gave up 10 bases, with 12 bases separating them. The CDR3 is 13 residues long. Per the germline V gene, CDR1 is LNHDA and CDR2 is SQIVND (reference sequence). CDR3 protein: CASSIRLGREQFF. In nucleotides, the CDR3 is TGTGCCAGTAGTATACGGTTGGGGAGGGAGCAGTTCTTC.

Only one count was recorded for this clone. V gene TRBV4-2 combines with J gene TRBJ1-2; the D gene is possibly TRBD1 (5 bases). The germline V gene has CDR1 LGHNA and CDR2 YNFKEQ. This CDR3 has 15 residues. V gave up 0 bases and J gave up 5 bases, with 13 bases separating them. For the CDR3, the DNA is TGTGCCAGCAGCCAAGAATCGGGGGAGGCGTATGGCTACACCTTC. Translating it yields CASSQESGEAYGYTF.

V usage is TRBV7-2 and J usage is TRBJ1-2; no reliable D call. The CDR3 runs 14 residues. V lost 2 bases, J lost 3 bases, and 10 bases lay in between. Germline V gene sequence: CDR1 SGHTA, CDR2 FQGNSA. CDR3 region: CASSLRGKDYGYTF. In nucleotides, the CDR3 is TGTGCCAGCAGCTTACGGGGAAAAGACTATGGCTACACCTTC. The variable domain in full, with the rest retrieved from reference TRBV7-2 and TRBJ1-2, is GAGVSQSPSNKVTEKGKDVELRCDPISGHTALYWYRQSLGQGLEFLIYFQGNSAPDKSGLPSDRFSAERTGGSVSTLTIQRTQQEDSAVYLCASSLRGKDYGYTFGSGTRLTVV.

The rearrangement uses TRBV5-6 and TRBJ1-6, with a weak D call TRBD1 (6 bases). The germline V gene has CDR1 SGHDT and CDR2 YYEEEE. Between the trimmed V and J ends, which lost 1 base and 10 bases, there was a span of 12 bases. The CDR3 has 14 residues. The CDR3 DNA sequence: TGTGCCAGCAGCTTGTTTTCGGGGGCCTCACCCCTCCACTTT. Amino acid sequence: CASSLFSGASPLHF.